Listed here are 9 T cell receptor beta chains from one sample, sequenced in a study of T cell repertoires in ileal Crohn's disease. This sample's time point: neoterminal ileum biopsy at postoperative endoscopy, about 6 months after surgery. Here immunoSEQ multiplex PCR was the method, and the copy in TCRdb shows in-frame clones only, minus some. The repertoire has around 3,100 clones, 86% of them found once; the top ten carry roughly 4.6%. Input material: ileal tissue. Receptors originate from an adult with Crohn's disease.

CDR3: CASSLFGTGDTYGYTF. CDR3 DNA: TGTGCCAGCAGCTTGTTTGGGACAGGGGATACCTATGGCTACACCTTC. The genes are TRBV5-6 and TRBJ1-2; 10 bases line up with TRBD1. The germline gives CDR1 SGHDT, CDR2 YYEEEE. CDR3 length: 16 residues. V lost 1 base and J lost 4; bases outside the gene matches: 7. The full variable domain, completed using reference TRBV5-6 and TRBJ1-2, is DAGVTQSPTHLIKTRGQQVTLRCSPKSGHDTVSWYQQALGQGPQFIFQYYEEEERQRGNFPDRFSGHQFPNYSSELNVNALLLGDSALYLCASSLFGTGDTYGYTFGSGTRLTVV.

The rearrangement links TRBV27 to TRBJ2-7; 7 nucleotides match TRBD1. Germline loops: CDR1 MNHEY, CDR2 SMNVEV (reference sequence). This CDR3 contains 14 residues. Trimming at V came to 5 bases and at J to 2 bases, leaving 6 bases not matched to a gene. The CDR3 sequence: CASSPMGTAYEQYF. The CDR3 bases are TGTGCCAGCAGTCCGATGGGGACAGCCTACGAGCAGTACTTC.

Sample share makes this clone large. The genes are TRBV6-5 and TRBJ1-2; 7 bases match TRBD1. CDR1 MNHEY and CDR2 SVGAGI come from the germline V gene. This CDR3 region has 14 residues. V dropped 5 bases and J dropped 4; count of bases not matched to a gene: 7. CDR3 loop: CASSRQGPSYGYTF. The CDR3 DNA is TGTGCCAGCAGTAGACAGGGACCAAGCTATGGCTACACCTTC.

The CDR3, as DNA: TGTGCCAGCAGCTTGGCCCGCTATGGCTACACCTTC. Amino acids: CASSLARYGYTF. This chain links TRBV5-8 with TRBJ1-2, with D unclear. Trimming removed 0 bases from V and 4 bases from J, with 4 bases in between. Germline CDR1 and CDR2: SGHTS and YDEGEE. The CDR3 spans 12 residues.

This clone was counted only a few times. This chain uses TRBV2 with TRBJ1-2; D might be TRBD1 (5 bases). CDR3 size: 15 residues. In germline, CDR1 is SNHLY, CDR2 FYNNEI. V shed 3 bases and J shed 4 bases, with 15 bases lying between them. The CDR3 loop is CASSDSVRGFYGYTF. CDR3 bases: TGTGCCAGCAGTGATAGTGTGCGGGGCTTCTATGGCTACACCTTC.

V gene TRBV6-6 combines with J gene TRBJ2-1; no clear D gene. Trimming took 0 bases from V and 6 from J, leaving 9 bases between them. CDR3 size: 14 residues. Germline assignment: CDR1 MNHNY and CDR2 SVGAGI (reference sequence). The CDR3 nucleotides are TGTGCCAGCAGTTACTCGCGCCTCTCCAATGAGCAGTTCTTC. Amino acids: CASSYSRLSNEQFF.

The V call is TRBV10-2, the J call TRBJ2-5; the D is unclear. CDR3 length: 11 residues. Germline V gene lookup returns CDR1 WSHSY and CDR2 SAAADI. Trimming stripped 8 bases from V and 4 bases from J, with 8 bases between. CDR3 sequence: CASSTGETQYF. CDR3 bases: TGCGCCAGCTCGACCGGAGAGACCCAGTACTTC.

This chain links TRBV7-2 with TRBJ2-3; TRBD1 might be the D (6 bases). Germline assignment: CDR1 SGHTA and CDR2 FQGNSA. V was pared by 4 bases and J by 1 base, with 9 bases between. This CDR3 has 14 amino acids. CDR3: CASSYSGGTDTQYF. The DNA for the CDR3 is TGTGCCAGCAGCTACTCAGGGGGCACAGATACGCAGTATTTT.

This clone was seen a single time. The gene calls are TRBV30 and TRBJ2-2; 9 bases agree with TRBD1. Germline V gene data show CDR1 as GTSNPN and CDR2 as SVGIG (reference sequence). The CDR3 runs to 14 residues. The V segment lost 4 bases and the J segment 3 bases; nucleotides outside the gene matches: 3. DNA of the CDR3: TGTGCCTGGATGACAGGGGGTCACACCGGGGAGCTGTTTTTT. It encodes CAWMTGGHTGELFF.